A single sample gave rise to the 9 T cell receptor beta chains below, sequenced in a study of patients and donors after allogeneic stem cell transplantation. One entry per CDR3 protein, called by TCRdb with MiXCR from the RT-PCR reads. Among about a million distinct CDR3 sequences, 18% were seen once, and the ten largest hold about 6%. Material for sequencing was blood, either unsorted or a sorted T cell fraction (not recorded which). The receptors here all came from a human donor who was either an allogeneic HSCT recipient or a stem cell or donor lymphocyte infusion donor (not recorded which). It is not recorded whose cells these are; they may come from a transplant donor.

This clonotype came up a few times. J is TRBJ2-3 and V is TRBV7-2, with D perhaps TRBD2 (7 bases). The CDR3 extends over 16 amino acids. Germline CDR1 SGHTA, CDR2 FQGNSA. V was pared by 1 base and J by 1 base, with 12 bases between. CDR3 in DNA: TGTGCCAGCAGCTTAGTTGCGGGGGCCGGCACAGATACGCAGTATTTT. Residues: CASSLVAGAGTDTQYF. Drawing the rest from reference TRBV7-2 and TRBJ2-3, the complete variable domain is GAGVSQSPSNKVTEKGKDVELRCDPISGHTALYWYRQSLGQGLEFLIYFQGNSAPDKSGLPSDRFSAERTGGSVSTLTIQRTQQEDSAVYLCASSLVAGAGTDTQYFGPGTRLTVL.

The gene calls are TRBV30 and TRBJ2-2, with D hard to call. CDR3 length: 11 residues. In germline, CDR1 is GTSNPN, CDR2 SVGIG (reference sequence). Trimming cost V 1 base and J 4 bases, with 1 base left between them. The CDR3 DNA follows: TGTGCCTGGAGTGGCACCGGGGAGCTGTTTTTT. Protein sequence: CAWSGTGELFF.

The chain couples TRBV20-1 to TRBJ2-3; a possible D gene is TRBD2 (5 bases). The CDR3 covers 17 residues. The germline CDR1 and CDR2 sequences are DFQATT and SNEGSKA (reference sequence). V was pared by 3 bases and J by 1 base, with 20 bases between. The CDR3 is CSASVSRAPWRTDTQYF. The CDR3 bases are TGCAGTGCTAGTGTATCGAGGGCTCCATGGCGCACAGATACGCAGTATTTT.

This chain joins TRBV5-1 and TRBJ1-6; D remains ambiguous. V lost 5 bases to trimming and J lost 6 bases, with 12 bases between them. The CDR3 is 14 residues long. Germline assignment: CDR1 SGHRS and CDR2 YFSETQ. CDR3 loop: CASRGSGTNSPLHF. CDR3 bases: TGCGCCAGCAGGGGGTCAGGTACTAATTCACCCCTCCACTTT.

This clonotype was counted ten times or more. The chain links TRBV4-2 to TRBJ2-2; D gene ambiguous. Germline CDR1 and CDR2: LGHNA and YNFKEQ. This CDR3 has 12 amino acids. With 3 bases removed from V and 2 bases from J, the gap between germline ends came to 1 base. CDR3 region: CASSHNTGELFF. For the CDR3, the DNA is TGTGCCAGCAGCCACAACACCGGGGAGCTGTTTTTT.

The chain links TRBV20-1 to TRBJ2-5; D is perhaps TRBD1 (6 bases). Looked up from germline, CDR1 is DFQATT and CDR2 is SNEGSKA (reference sequence). Trimming left V 4 bases short and J 2 bases short, with 26 bases between. The CDR3 extends over 18 amino acids. CDR3 DNA: TGCAGTGCTACCGGAACAGGGATTGGCCCCTCGGTTCAAGAGACCCAGTACTTC. This gives the protein CSATGTGIGPSVQETQYF.

The chain is built from TRBV20-1 and TRBJ2-3; 8 nucleotides line up with TRBD2. The CDR3 has 17 residues. Germline V CDR1 and CDR2: DFQATT, SNEGSKA (reference sequence). Germline trimming cut 0 bases from V and 2 bases from J; bases unmatched to any gene: 10. CDR3 sequence reads: CSARDLRTSRLTDTQYF. CDR3 sequence (DNA): TGCAGTGCTAGAGACTTGAGGACTAGCAGACTCACAGATACGCAGTATTTT.

This clonotype appeared once. The rearrangement uses TRBV5-1 and TRBJ1-2, with a tentative D call TRBD1 (6 bases). Trimming removed 1 base at V and 5 bases at J, with 12 bases between. Germline loops: CDR1 SGHRS, CDR2 YFSETQ. This CDR3 has 14 amino acids. The DNA of the CDR3 is TGCGCCAGCAGCTTGACCACAGGGCGTTATGGCTACACCTTC. This encodes CASSLTTGRYGYTF. Based on the CDR3 plus reference TRBV5-1 and TRBJ1-2, the full variable domain is KAGVTQTPRYLIKTRGQQVTLSCSPISGHRSVSWYQQTPGQGLQFLFEYFSETQRNKGNFPGRFSGRQFSNSRSEMNVSTLELGDSALYLCASSLTTGRYGYTFGSGTRLTVV.

This clonotype occurred a few times. The chain has TRBV9 and TRBJ2-1, with a weak D call TRBD2 (6 bases). Germline CDR1 is SGDLS and CDR2 is YYNGEE. V shed 4 bases and J shed 3 bases, with 17 bases lying between them. The CDR3 totals 16 residues. CDR3 bases: TGTGCCAGCAGCACCCGGGACTTGGCGTTCTACAATGAGCAGTTCTTC. Protein sequence: CASSTRDLAFYNEQFF. Combining the CDR3 with reference TRBV9 and TRBJ2-1 gives the whole variable domain DSGVTQTPKHLITATGQRVTLRCSPRSGDLSVYWYQQSLDQGLQFLIQYYNGEERAKGNILERFSAQQFPDLHSELNLSSLELGDSALYFCASSTRDLAFYNEQFFGPGTRLTVL.